The clone carrying this T cell receptor (beta chain) was seen many times. Assembly of TCR beta libraries relied on iRepertoire HTBI primers together with Arm-PCR of CDR3 regions. TCRdb fed the multiplex PCR reads into MiXCR, producing one record per CDR3 protein. The sample lists approximately 480,000 distinct CDR3 sequences, around 15% seen once, with 12% in the top ten. Germline V CDR1 and CDR2: DFQATT, SNEGSKA (reference sequence). This CDR3 comprises 14 residues. V gave up 3 bases and J gave up 9 bases, with 18 bases separating them. This entry belongs to a study of regulatory T cells in long-lasting Graves disease. The time point is: newly diagnosed GD, antithyroid drugs for less than 3 months. TCR sequences were obtained from RNA taken from PBMCs. This same sample was also taken into another study, of T cells in Graves' hyperthyroidism and ophthalmopathy. That source adds: No ophthalmopathy progression within 18 months constituted stable Graves' hyperthyroidism.

The TCR comes from a man aged 35 to 55 with Graves disease. This chain links TRBV20-1 with TRBJ2-1; D is perhaps TRBD2 (6 bases). The sample here was peripheral blood mononuclear cells (PBMCs), taken at new diagnosis, from a patient treated with antithyroid drugs. The CDR3, as DNA: TGCAGTGCTAGTCGGGAGTCTGCTGGGAGTGAGCAGTTCTTC. Translation: CSASRESAGSEQFF.